Shown below are 27 T cell receptor beta chains from a single sample sequenced in a study of T cell repertoires in ileal Crohn's disease. Repertoires were generated with immunoSEQ multiplex PCR, while TCRdb's copy carries only in-frame clones and drops some. Among roughly 4,100 clones listed, around 78% were seen once. Time point specified: neoterminal ileum biopsy at postoperative endoscopy, about 6 months after surgery. The sequencing input was ileal tissue. All receptors derive from an adult with Crohn's disease.

CDR3: CASSLQVPDTQYF. The CDR3 region has the DNA TGTGCCAGCAGTTTACAGGTGCCAGATACGCAGTATTTT. V and J are TRBV27 and TRBJ2-3; D is unresolved. The CDR3 contains 13 residues. CDR1 and CDR2 from the germline V gene are MNHEY and SMNVEV (reference sequence). V shed 2 bases and J shed 4 bases, with 7 bases lying between them.

This chain joins TRBV7-2 and TRBJ1-4; 8 nucleotides align to TRBD1. Losses at the gene ends were 5 bases for V and 7 bases for J; bases not matched to a gene: 9. Germline V gives CDR1 SGHTA, CDR2 FQGNSA. The CDR3 extends over 15 amino acids. The CDR3, as DNA: TGTGCCAGCAGCCTGTCACAGGGGGGGAGTGAAAAACTGTTTTTT. As protein: CASSLSQGGSEKLFF.

The chain uses TRBV4-3 and TRBJ1-2; the D is unclear. Per germline, CDR1 LGHNA and CDR2 YSLEER. CDR3 length equals 15 residues. Between the trimmed V and J ends, which lost 0 bases and 1 base, there was a span of 9 bases. CDR3 coding DNA: TGCGCCAGCAGCCAAGATTTCGGGGTTAACTATGGCTACACCTTC. This codes for CASSQDFGVNYGYTF.

The genes are TRBV25-1 and TRBJ1-5; D is undetermined. V was clipped by 2 bases and J by 0 bases, with 8 bases between them. The CDR3 contains 15 residues. Germline assignment: CDR1 MGHDK and CDR2 SYGVNS. CDR3 sequence (DNA): TGTGCCAGCAGTGAAGGAACAGTTAGCAATCAGCCCCAGCATTTT. Protein: CASSEGTVSNQPQHF. The entire variable domain, with the rest obtained from reference TRBV25-1 and TRBJ1-5, is as follows: EADIYQTPRYLVIGTGKKITLECSQTMGHDKMYWYQQDPGMELHLIHYSYGVNSTEKGDLSSESTVSRIRTEHFPLTLESARPSHTSQYLCASSEGTVSNQPQHFGDGTRLSIL.

This clone was seen a few times. This chain joins TRBV5-1 and TRBJ1-1; 8 bases are a match to TRBD1. After removal of 0 bases from V and 3 bases from J, the junction contained 4 bases not matched to a gene. CDR1 is SGHRS, CDR2 YFSETQ, per germline. The CDR3 covers 15 residues. As DNA, the CDR3 is TGCGCCAGCAGCTTGGGGGCAGGGGGCTACACTGAAGCTTTCTTT. The encoded protein is CASSLGAGGYTEAFF.

V is TRBV27 and J is TRBJ1-4; TRBD1 matches at 7 bases. Trimming cost V 0 bases and J 6 bases; bases outside gene matches: 4. The CDR3 is 15 amino acids. Germline CDR1 is MNHEY and CDR2 is SMNVEV (reference sequence). CDR3 protein: CASSLSWTGYEKLFF. The CDR3 DNA follows: TGTGCCAGCAGTTTATCGTGGACAGGTTATGAAAAACTGTTTTTT.

This chain connects TRBV6-4 to TRBJ2-3, with TRBD2 matching over 7 bases. Trimming removed 2 bases from V and 6 bases from J; junction bases left unmatched: 5. The germline V gene encodes CDR1 MRHNA and CDR2 SNTAGT. The CDR3 extends over 14 amino acids. CDR3 in DNA: TGTGCCAGCAGTGACGGAGCGGGGTCGGATACGCAGTATTTT. Its protein product is CASSDGAGSDTQYF.

The chain recombines TRBV28 with TRBJ1-2; D call uncertain. The V end was cut by 5 bases, the J end by 2 bases, with 9 bases between. This CDR3 spans 13 amino acids. Germline V gene lookup returns CDR1 MDHEN and CDR2 SYDVKM. The CDR3 bases are TGTGCCAGCAGTACGAGTATGAACTATGGCTACACCTTC. Protein: CASSTSMNYGYTF.

This clone showed up just once. CDR3 bases: TGTGCCAGTAGGAAAATGGGTGCGGGGGGATACAATGAGCAGTTCTTC. Amino acid sequence: CASRKMGAGGYNEQFF. The gene calls are TRBV19 and TRBJ2-1; 8 positions match TRBD2. The CDR3 length is 16 residues. J was trimmed by 4 bases and V by 6 bases; bases with no gene match: 11. CDR1 LNHDA and CDR2 SQIVND come from the germline V gene (reference sequence).

The rearrangement uses TRBV5-4 and TRBJ2-3; the match to TRBD2 covers 9 bases. Germline V gives CDR1 SGHNT, CDR2 YYREEE (reference sequence). There are 16 residues in the CDR3. V shed 2 bases, J shed 3 bases, and the junction held 7 bases outside the gene matches. CDR3 in amino acids: CASSFWTSVSTDTQYF. CDR3 bases: TGTGCCAGCAGCTTCTGGACTAGCGTGAGTACAGATACGCAGTATTTT.

The chain combines TRBV5-1 with TRBJ2-5, with 9 bases lining up with TRBD1. The V and J ends lost 3 bases and 5 bases, in that order; junction bases with no gene match: 5. The CDR3 sequence is 14 residues long. Per germline, CDR1 SGHRS and CDR2 YFSETQ. The CDR3 sequence is CASSSDRGGETQYF. DNA of the CDR3: TGCGCCAGCAGCTCGGACAGGGGAGGGGAGACCCAGTACTTC.

This clone is large in the sample. This chain links TRBV4-2 with TRBJ1-3; D perhaps matches TRBD1 (5 bases). Germline V gene lookup returns CDR1 LGHNA and CDR2 YNFKEQ. There are 16 residues in the CDR3. The germline V and J ends were trimmed by 0 bases and 3 bases, with 12 bases remaining between them. The CDR3 sequence is CASSQEGGSGGNTIYF. In DNA form, the CDR3 reads TGTGCCAGCAGCCAAGAGGGGGGAAGTGGTGGAAACACCATATATTTT.

J is TRBJ2-3 and V is TRBV28, with 13 nucleotides matching TRBD2. CDR1 MDHEN and CDR2 SYDVKM come from the germline V gene. The trim removed 10 bases at V and 3 bases at J, leaving 7 bases unmatched. The CDR3 runs 15 residues. In nucleotides, the CDR3 is TGTGCCACCAGGACTAGCGGGGGCCCTACAGATACGCAGTATTTT. This translates into CATRTSGGPTDTQYF.

The rearrangement uses TRBV5-1 and TRBJ2-7, with D tentatively TRBD1 (5 bases). The V end was cut by 4 bases, the J end by 3 bases, with 14 bases between. This CDR3 comprises 14 residues. The germline CDR1 and CDR2 sequences are SGHRS and YFSETQ. The CDR3 protein is CASSLQGAHYEQYF. The CDR3 region has the DNA TGCGCCAGCAGCCTGCAGGGTGCACACTACGAGCAGTACTTC.

This clone is large (0.1 to 1%) in the sample. The J gene is TRBJ2-7, the V gene TRBV18; D gene uncertain. The length of the CDR3 is 15 residues. Germline CDR1 and CDR2: KGHSH and LQKENI. Trimming removed 2 bases from V and 3 bases from J, with 14 bases in between. CDR3 region: CASSPGQELVYEQYF. In nucleotides, the CDR3 is TGTGCCAGCTCACCAGGGCAGGAACTGGTCTACGAGCAGTACTTC. The complete variable domain, with remaining parts taken from reference TRBV18 and TRBJ2-7, reads NAGVMQNPRHLVRRRGQEARLRCSPMKGHSHVYWYRQLPEEGLKFMVYLQKENIIDESGMPKERFSAEFPKEGPSILRIQQVVRGDSAAYFCASSPGQELVYEQYFGPGTRLTVT.

V is TRBV9 and J is TRBJ2-7, with D hard to call. Trimming pared 4 bases from V and 2 bases from J, leaving 19 bases between. The CDR3 spans 16 residues. Germline V gene data show CDR1 as SGDLS and CDR2 as YYNGEE. The DNA for the CDR3 is TGTGCCAGCAGCCCACTGCCGGAAGAAACTACCTACGAGCAGTACTTC. Amino acid sequence: CASSPLPEETTYEQYF.

The rearrangement uses TRBV7-8 and TRBJ2-5, with TRBD2 matching 9 bases. V was pared by 4 bases and J by 2 bases, with 5 bases of the junction left unmatched. Germline lookup yields CDR1 SGHVS and CDR2 FQNEAQ. This CDR3 is 15 amino acids long. The CDR3 protein is CASSSVTSGQETQYF. The CDR3 DNA sequence: TGTGCCAGCAGCTCCGTGACTAGCGGTCAAGAGACCCAGTACTTC.

The chain employs TRBV29-1 and TRBJ1-2; 9 nucleotides match TRBD1. CDR1 is SQVTM, CDR2 ANQGSEA, per germline. This CDR3 has 12 residues. With V trimmed by 4 bases and J by 8 bases, 5 bases remained unmatched. CDR3 coding DNA: TGCAGCGTTGTGGGACAGGGAGGAGGCTACACCTTC. Its translation is CSVVGQGGGYTF.

This clone was picked up a small number of times. The chain employs TRBV5-5 and TRBJ1-2; no firm D call. The CDR3 has 16 residues. Germline V gives CDR1 SGHKS, CDR2 YYEKEE (reference sequence). Trimming shortened V by 0 bases and J by 2 bases, and 14 bases separated the two germline ends. CDR3 DNA sequence: TGTGCCAGCAGCTTGGACAGAAGAATAATAAACTATGGCTACACCTTC. It codes for CASSLDRRIINYGYTF.

The chain is built from TRBV18 and TRBJ1-1; D is unclear. Germline CDR1 reads KGHSH; CDR2 reads LQKENI. The CDR3 contains 14 residues. Trimming cost V 3 bases and J 4 bases, with 12 bases left between them. CDR3 protein: CASSPEQTSTEAFF. CDR3 nucleotides: TGTGCCAGCTCACCCGAACAGACCAGCACTGAAGCTTTCTTT.

The genes are TRBV29-1 and TRBJ1-1, with TRBD1 matching 7 bases. Germline-derived CDR1 and CDR2 are SQVTM and ANQGSEA. J was trimmed by 5 bases and V by 6 bases; bases with no gene match: 9. This CDR3 contains 13 residues. CDR3 region: CSVTDRARTEAFF. DNA for the CDR3: TGCAGCGTGACCGACAGGGCGCGAACTGAAGCTTTCTTT.

This clone was counted once. The chain employs TRBV2 and TRBJ1-1; TRBD1 matches 8 bases. CDR1 is SNHLY, CDR2 FYNNEI, per germline. The CDR3 contains 14 residues. V was clipped by 6 bases and J by 6 bases; unmatched bases: 9. This CDR3 reads CASRLVTGGAEAFF. In nucleotides, the CDR3 is TGTGCCAGCAGACTCGTCACAGGGGGGGCTGAAGCTTTCTTT.

The rearrangement uses TRBV5-1 and TRBJ1-2; D is ambiguous. The V end lost 0 bases, the J end lost 8 bases, and 8 bases lay between the germline ends. Germline-derived CDR1 and CDR2 are SGHRS and YFSETQ. The CDR3 consists of 12 residues. CDR3 DNA: TGCGCCAGCAGCTTGGACTCTCGGGGCTACACCTTC. Translating gives CASSLDSRGYTF.

This clone has only a few counts. This sequence joins TRBV29-1 and TRBJ1-4, with 11 bases fitting TRBD1. This CDR3 is 15 amino acids long. Germline trimming cut 7 bases from V and 6 bases from J; bases unmatched to any gene: 10. CDR1 is SQVTM and CDR2 is ANQGSEA in the germline V gene. Written as DNA, the CDR3 is TGCAGCGCCCTACCACCGGGACAGGGGGATGAAAAACTGTTTTTT. Its protein is CSALPPGQGDEKLFF.

This clone was counted only a few times. The J gene is TRBJ1-2, the V gene TRBV30; D remains unclear. Deletions cut 3 bases from V and 4 bases from J, with 12 bases between. CDR3 length: 13 amino acids. The germline V gene encodes CDR1 GTSNPN and CDR2 SVGIG (reference sequence). CDR3 DNA sequence: TGTGCCTGGAGCTTAATCAACGGCTATGGCTACACCTTC. Amino acid sequence: CAWSLINGYGYTF.

The chain links TRBV6-1 to TRBJ2-5; D is uncertain. Trimming removed 7 bases from V and 2 bases from J, with 8 bases in between. Germline values: CDR1 MNHNS, CDR2 SASEGT. The CDR3 is 12 residues long. CDR3 region: CASMPLQETQYF. CDR3 bases: TGTGCCAGCATGCCACTTCAAGAGACCCAGTACTTC.

A few counts support this clone. The rearrangement joins TRBV27 to TRBJ2-1; unclear D gene. The V gene's germline CDR1 is MNHEY and CDR2 SMNVEV (reference sequence). The CDR3 length is 13 residues. V gave up 2 bases and J gave up 4 bases, with 6 bases separating them. The CDR3 region is CASSLNRYNEQFF. CDR3 DNA: TGTGCCAGCAGTTTAAACCGGTACAATGAGCAGTTCTTC.